The entry below describes one T cell receptor beta chain. No antigen is known for it. Within the sample, other DNA sequences also encode this same CDR3. Measured with immunoSEQ multiplex PCR; TCRdb has only the in-frame clones, and not every one. Of 65,000 to 85,000 clones detected, around 86% appear once; the ten largest clones hold roughly 2%. This sample is part of a study of OX40 agonist ivuxolimab in advanced cancers. Turning to the study itself: Patients with hepatocellular carcinoma, melanoma, renal cell or head and neck cancer made up the dose-escalation patients. In three patients, partial responses were observed, one with hepatocellular carcinoma and two with cutaneous melanoma. General observations from the study: Blood T cells, both CD4+ and CD8+, expanded clonally by week 6 at 0.1 to 3.0 mg/kg. Antigens targeted by the expanded peripheral T cells were not determined.

Trimming pared 0 bases from V and 3 bases from J, leaving 8 bases between. The germline V gene encodes CDR1 LGHNA and CDR2 YSLEER. The CDR3 is made up of 15 amino acids. The sequence derives from an adult with an advanced solid tumor such as melanoma, head and neck, liver or kidney cancer. Sequencing used CD4+ or CD8+ T cells sorted from blood, obtained in a trial of the OX40 agonist ivuxolimab. The chain combines TRBV4-3 with TRBJ1-4; D unresolved. CDR3 coding DNA: TGCGCCAGCAGCCAAGATGGACGGTCTAATGAAAAACTGTTTTTT. Translating gives CASSQDGRSNEKLFF.